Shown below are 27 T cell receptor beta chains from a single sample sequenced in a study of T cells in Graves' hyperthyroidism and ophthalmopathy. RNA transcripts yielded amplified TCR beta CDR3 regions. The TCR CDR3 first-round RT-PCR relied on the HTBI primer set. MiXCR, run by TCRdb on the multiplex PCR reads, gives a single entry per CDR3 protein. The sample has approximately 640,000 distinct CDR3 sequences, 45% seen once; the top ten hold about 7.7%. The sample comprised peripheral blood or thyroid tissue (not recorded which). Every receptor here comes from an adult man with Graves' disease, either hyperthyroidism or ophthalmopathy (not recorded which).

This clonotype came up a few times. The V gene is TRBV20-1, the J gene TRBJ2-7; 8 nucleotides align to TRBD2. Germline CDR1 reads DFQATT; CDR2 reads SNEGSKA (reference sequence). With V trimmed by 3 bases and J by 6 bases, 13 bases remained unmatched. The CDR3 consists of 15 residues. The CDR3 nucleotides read TGCAGTGCTAGTCCCACTAGCGGTTTTAAAGGCGAGCAGTACTTC. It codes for CSASPTSGFKGEQYF.

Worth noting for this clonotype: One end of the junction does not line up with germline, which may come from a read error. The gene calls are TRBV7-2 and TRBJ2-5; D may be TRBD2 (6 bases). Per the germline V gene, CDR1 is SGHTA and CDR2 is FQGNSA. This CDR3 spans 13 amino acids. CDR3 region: CAGSLAGGETQYF. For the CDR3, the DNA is TGTGCCGGCAGCTTAGCCGGGGGTGAGACCCAGTACTTC.

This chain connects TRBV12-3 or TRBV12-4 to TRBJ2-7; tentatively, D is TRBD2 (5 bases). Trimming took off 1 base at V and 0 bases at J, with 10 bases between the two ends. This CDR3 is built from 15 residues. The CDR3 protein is CASSLGTDLSYEQYF. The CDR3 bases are TGTGCCAGCAGTTTAGGGACTGACCTCTCCTACGAGCAGTACTTC.

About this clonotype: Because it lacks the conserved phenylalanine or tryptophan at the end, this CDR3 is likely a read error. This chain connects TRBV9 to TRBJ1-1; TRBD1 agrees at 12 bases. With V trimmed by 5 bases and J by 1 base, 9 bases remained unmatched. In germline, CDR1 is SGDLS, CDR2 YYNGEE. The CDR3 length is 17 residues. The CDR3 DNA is TGTGCCAGCAGTTCCGGGACAGGGGGCTGGAGGAACACTGAAGCTTTCCTT. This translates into CASSSGTGGWRNTEAFL.

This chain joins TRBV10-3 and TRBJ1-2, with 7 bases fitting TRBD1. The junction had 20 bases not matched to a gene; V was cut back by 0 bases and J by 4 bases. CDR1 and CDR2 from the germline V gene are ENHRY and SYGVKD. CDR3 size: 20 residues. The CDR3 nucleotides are TGTGCCATCAGTGAGTCTCCCGGACCCGCCGGGGAGGCAGGGGGCTATGGCTACACCTTC. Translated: CAISESPGPAGEAGGYGYTF.

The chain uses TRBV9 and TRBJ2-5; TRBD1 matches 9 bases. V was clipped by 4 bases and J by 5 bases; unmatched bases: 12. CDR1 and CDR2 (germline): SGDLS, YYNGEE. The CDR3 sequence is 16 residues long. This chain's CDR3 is CASSQDRGTGTETQYF. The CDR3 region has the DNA TGTGCCAGCAGCCAAGACCGGGGGACAGGGACTGAGACCCAGTACTTC. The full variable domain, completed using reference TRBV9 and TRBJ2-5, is DSGVTQTPKHLITATGQRVTLRCSPRSGDLSVYWYQQSLDQGLQFLIQYYNGEERAKGNILERFSAQQFPDLHSELNLSSLELGDSALYFCASSQDRGTGTETQYFGPGTRLLVL.

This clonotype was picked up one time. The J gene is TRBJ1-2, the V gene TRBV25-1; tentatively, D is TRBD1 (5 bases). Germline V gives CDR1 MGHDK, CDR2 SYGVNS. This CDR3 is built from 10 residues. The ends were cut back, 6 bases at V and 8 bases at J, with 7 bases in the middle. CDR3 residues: CASRGQGYTF. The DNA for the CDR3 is TGTGCCAGCAGGGGGCAAGGCTACACCTTC.

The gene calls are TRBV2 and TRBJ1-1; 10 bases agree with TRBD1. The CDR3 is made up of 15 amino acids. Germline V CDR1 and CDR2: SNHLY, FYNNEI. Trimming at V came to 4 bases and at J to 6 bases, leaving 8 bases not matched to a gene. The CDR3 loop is CASSVSTGGFSEAFF. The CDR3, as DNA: TGTGCCAGCAGTGTCTCGACAGGGGGCTTTTCTGAAGCTTTCTTT.

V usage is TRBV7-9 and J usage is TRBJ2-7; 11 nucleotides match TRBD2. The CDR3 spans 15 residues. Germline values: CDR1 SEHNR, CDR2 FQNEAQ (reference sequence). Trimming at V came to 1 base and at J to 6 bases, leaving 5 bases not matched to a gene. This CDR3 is CASSLGTSGRSEQYF. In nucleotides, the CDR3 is TGTGCCAGCAGCTTAGGGACTAGCGGGCGCTCCGAGCAGTACTTC.

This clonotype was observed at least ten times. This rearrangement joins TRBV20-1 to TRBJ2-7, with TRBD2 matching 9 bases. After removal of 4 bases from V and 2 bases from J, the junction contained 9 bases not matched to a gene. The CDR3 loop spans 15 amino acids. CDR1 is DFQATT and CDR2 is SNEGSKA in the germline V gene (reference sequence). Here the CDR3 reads CSAKQSGRSPYEQYF. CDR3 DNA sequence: TGCAGTGCTAAACAGAGCGGGAGGTCTCCCTACGAGCAGTACTTC.

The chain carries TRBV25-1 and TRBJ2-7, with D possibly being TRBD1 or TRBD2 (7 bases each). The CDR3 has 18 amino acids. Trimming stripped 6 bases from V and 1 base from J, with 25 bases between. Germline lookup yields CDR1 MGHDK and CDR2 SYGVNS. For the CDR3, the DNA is TGTGCCAGCAGCCAAGAATGGGGAGGGGGCCTACCTTCCTACGAGCAGTACTTC. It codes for CASSQEWGGGLPSYEQYF.

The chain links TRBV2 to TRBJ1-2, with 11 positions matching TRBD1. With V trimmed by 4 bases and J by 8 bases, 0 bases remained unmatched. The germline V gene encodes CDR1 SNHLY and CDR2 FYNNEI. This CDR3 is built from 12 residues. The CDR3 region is CASSGTGGGYTF. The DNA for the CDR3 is TGTGCCAGCAGTGGGACAGGGGGCGGCTACACCTTC.

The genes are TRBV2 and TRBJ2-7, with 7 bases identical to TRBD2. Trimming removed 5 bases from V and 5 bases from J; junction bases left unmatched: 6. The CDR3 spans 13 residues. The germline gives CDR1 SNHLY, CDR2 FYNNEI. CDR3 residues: CASSSRLANEQYF. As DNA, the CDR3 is TGTGCCAGCAGTTCGCGACTAGCCAACGAGCAGTACTTC.

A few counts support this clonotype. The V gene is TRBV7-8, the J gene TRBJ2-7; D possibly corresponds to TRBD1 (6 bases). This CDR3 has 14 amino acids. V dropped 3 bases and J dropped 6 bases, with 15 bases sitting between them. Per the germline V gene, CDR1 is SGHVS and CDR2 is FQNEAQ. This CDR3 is CASSLAGVGGEQYF. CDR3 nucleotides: TGTGCCAGCAGCTTGGCCGGCGTAGGGGGCGAGCAGTACTTC.

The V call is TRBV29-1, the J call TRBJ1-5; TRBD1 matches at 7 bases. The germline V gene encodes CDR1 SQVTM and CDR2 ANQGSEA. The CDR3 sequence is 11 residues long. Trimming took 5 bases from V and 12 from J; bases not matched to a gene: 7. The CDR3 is CSVQGGTDQHF. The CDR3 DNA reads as TGCAGCGTTCAAGGGGGGACAGACCAGCATTTT.

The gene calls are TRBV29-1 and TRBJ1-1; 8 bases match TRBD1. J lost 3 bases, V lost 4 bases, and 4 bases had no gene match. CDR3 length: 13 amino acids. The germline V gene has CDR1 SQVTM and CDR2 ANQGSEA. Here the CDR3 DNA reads TGCAGCGTTGTCGGACAGGGATACACTGAAGCTTTCTTT. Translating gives CSVVGQGYTEAFF.

The CDR3 region has the DNA TGTGCCAGCAGTGACGGGAAGGCCTACGAGCAGTACTTC. Its protein product is CASSDGKAYEQYF. This sequence joins TRBV12-3 or TRBV12-4 and TRBJ2-7, with a tentative D call TRBD2 (5 bases). CDR3 size: 13 residues. V lost 5 bases, J lost 2 bases, and 10 bases lay in between.

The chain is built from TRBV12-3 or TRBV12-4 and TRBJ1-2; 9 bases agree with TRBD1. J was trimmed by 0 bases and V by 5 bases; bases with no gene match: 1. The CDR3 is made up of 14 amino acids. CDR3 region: CASSGDRANYGYTF. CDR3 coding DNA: TGTGCCAGCAGTGGGGACAGGGCTAACTATGGCTACACCTTC.

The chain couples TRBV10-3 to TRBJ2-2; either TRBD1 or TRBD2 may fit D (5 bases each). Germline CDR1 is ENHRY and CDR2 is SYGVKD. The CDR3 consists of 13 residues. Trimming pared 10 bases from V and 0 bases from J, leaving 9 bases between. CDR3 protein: CARGNANTGELFF. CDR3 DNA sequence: TGTGCCAGGGGGAACGCGAACACCGGGGAGCTGTTTTTT.

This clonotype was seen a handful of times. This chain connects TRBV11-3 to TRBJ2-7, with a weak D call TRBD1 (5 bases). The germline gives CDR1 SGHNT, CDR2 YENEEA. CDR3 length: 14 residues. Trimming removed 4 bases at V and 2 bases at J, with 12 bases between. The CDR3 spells CASSSTASPYEQYF. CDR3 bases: TGTGCCAGCAGCTCGACAGCCAGTCCCTACGAGCAGTACTTC.

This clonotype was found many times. The CDR3: CASSQARGSNQPQHF. The CDR3 nucleotides read TGTGCCAGCAGCCAAGCTAGGGGTAGCAATCAGCCCCAGCATTTT. The V and J genes are TRBV14 and TRBJ1-5; maybe TRBD1 (5 bases). CDR1 and CDR2 (germline): SGHDN, FVKESK. CDR3 length: 15 amino acids. V shed 1 base and J shed 0 bases, with 7 bases lying between them.

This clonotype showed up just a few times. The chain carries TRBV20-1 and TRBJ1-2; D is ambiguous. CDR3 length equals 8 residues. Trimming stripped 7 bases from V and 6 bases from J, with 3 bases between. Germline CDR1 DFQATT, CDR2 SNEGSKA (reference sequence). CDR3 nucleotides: TGCAGTGTTGATGGCTACACCTTC. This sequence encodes CSVDGYTF.

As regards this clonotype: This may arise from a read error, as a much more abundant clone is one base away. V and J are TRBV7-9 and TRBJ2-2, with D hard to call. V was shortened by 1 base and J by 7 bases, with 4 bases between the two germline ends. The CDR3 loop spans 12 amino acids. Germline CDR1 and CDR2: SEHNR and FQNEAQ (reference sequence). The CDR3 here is CASSLDCGELFF. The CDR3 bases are TGTGCCAGCAGCTTAGATTGCGGGGAGCTGTTTTTT. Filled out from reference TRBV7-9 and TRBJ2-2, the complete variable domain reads DTGVSQNPRHKITKRGQNVTFRCDPISEHNRLYWYRQTLGQGPEFLTYFQNEAQLEKSRLLSDRFSAERPKGSFSTLEIQRTEQGDSAMYLCASSLDCGELFFGEGSRLTVL.

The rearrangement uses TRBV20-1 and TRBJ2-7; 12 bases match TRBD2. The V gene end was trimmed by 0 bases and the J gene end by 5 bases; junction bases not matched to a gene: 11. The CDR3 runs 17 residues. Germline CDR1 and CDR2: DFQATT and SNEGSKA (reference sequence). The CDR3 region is CSARDRRLAGVYHEQYF. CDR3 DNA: TGCAGTGCTAGAGATCGTAGACTAGCGGGAGTCTATCACGAGCAGTACTTC.

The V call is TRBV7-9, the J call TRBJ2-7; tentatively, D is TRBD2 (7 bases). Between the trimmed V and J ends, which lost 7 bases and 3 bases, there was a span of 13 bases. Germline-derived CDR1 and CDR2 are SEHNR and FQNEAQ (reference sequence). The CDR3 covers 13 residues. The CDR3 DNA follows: TGTGCCAGCACTAGGGGGGGGGGCTACGAGCAGTACTTC. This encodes CASTRGGGYEQYF.

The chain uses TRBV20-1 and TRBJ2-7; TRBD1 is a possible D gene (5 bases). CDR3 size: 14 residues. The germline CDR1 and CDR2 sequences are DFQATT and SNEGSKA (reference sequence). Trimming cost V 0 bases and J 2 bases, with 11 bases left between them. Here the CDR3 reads CSARDPTAAYEQYF. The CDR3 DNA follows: TGCAGTGCTAGAGACCCGACAGCTGCCTACGAGCAGTACTTC.

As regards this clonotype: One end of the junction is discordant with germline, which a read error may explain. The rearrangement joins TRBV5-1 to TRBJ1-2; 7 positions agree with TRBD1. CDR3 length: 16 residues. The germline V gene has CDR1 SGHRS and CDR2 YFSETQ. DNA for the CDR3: TGCGCCAGCAGCTTGGCCGCGACAGGGCTCTACTATGGCCACACCTTC. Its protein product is CASSLAATGLYYGHTF. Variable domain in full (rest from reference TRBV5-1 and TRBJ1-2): KAGVTQTPRYLIKTRGQQVTLSCSPISGHRSVSWYQQTPGQGLQFLFEYFSETQRNKGNFPGRFSGRQFSNSRSEMNVSTLELGDSALYLCASSLAATGLYYGHTFGSGTRLTVV.